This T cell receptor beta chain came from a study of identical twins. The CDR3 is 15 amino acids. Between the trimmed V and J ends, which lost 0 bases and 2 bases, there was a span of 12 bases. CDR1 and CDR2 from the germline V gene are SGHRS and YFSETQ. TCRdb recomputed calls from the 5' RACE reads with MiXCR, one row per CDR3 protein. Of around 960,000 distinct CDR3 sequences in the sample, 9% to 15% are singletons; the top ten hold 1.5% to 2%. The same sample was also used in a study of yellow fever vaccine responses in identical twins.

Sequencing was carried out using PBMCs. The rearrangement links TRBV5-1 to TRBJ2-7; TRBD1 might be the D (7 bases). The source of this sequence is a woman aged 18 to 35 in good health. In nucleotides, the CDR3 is TGCGCCAGCAGCTTGGGCAGGGGGGCTACCTACGAGCAGTACTTC. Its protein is CASSLGRGATYEQYF.